This T cell receptor beta chain was recorded in a study of Ad26.COV2.S vaccination and SARS-CoV-2 variants. Study information: Trial arm assignment for the donor was COV1001 Ad26.COV2.S. The study gave Ad26.COV2.S intramuscularly, once or twice 56 days apart.

Assay used: immunoSEQ multiplex PCR; TCRdb lists only in-frame clones, some missing. The sample holds 350,000 to 500,000 clones, about 90% seen once. Stated treatment: 15 to 20 received Ad26.COV2.S at low or high dose, single or two shots; about 5 received placebo; per-sample allocation not given. Day 63 following the first vaccine or placebo injection was when the samples were taken. Boston supplied an adult donor aged 18-55 years. Germline V gene sequence: CDR1 SGHAT, CDR2 FQNNGV. The CDR3 contains 16 residues. The V gene end was trimmed by 1 base and the J gene end by 6 bases; junction bases not matched to a gene: 8. Study outcomes and limitations: Breadth, reportedly substantial, characterized the spike-specific CD8+ and CD4+ T cell responses after vaccination.

A word on this clone: Its antigen is unidentified.

The sequencing here drew on peripheral blood, taken in a trial of Ad26.COV2.S vaccine versus placebo. The chain employs TRBV11-2 and TRBJ1-4, with 7 nucleotides matching TRBD1. The source is a person between 18 and 60 years old who received the Ad26.COV2.S COVID-19 vaccine or a placebo. The CDR3 sequence: CASSLGQGGIYEKLFF. CDR3 coding DNA: TGTGCCAGCAGCTTAGGACAGGGCGGAATATATGAAAAACTGTTTTTT.